The next 27 T cell receptor beta chains were all read from a single sample in a study of CD8 T cells in ankylosing spondylitis. Study observations and caveats: Blood from ankylosing spondylitis patients appeared to carry a characteristic roughly 8-variant TCR beta motif.

TCRdb independently ran MiXCR on the 5' RACE reads; one entry per CDR3 protein. The table records fewer than 500,000 distinct CDR3 sequences, 20% to 30% of them present only once. The antigens of these receptors remain unknown. The sequencing input was blood, either unsorted or a sorted T cell fraction (not recorded which). The receptor source for this set is a male donor with ankylosing spondylitis.

The CDR3, as DNA: TGTGCCAGCAGATCCGGGACAGGGAACACTGAAGCTTTCTTT. Its translation: CASRSGTGNTEAFF. The chain couples TRBV2 to TRBJ1-1, with TRBD1 matching 8 bases. CDR1 SNHLY and CDR2 FYNNEI come from the germline V gene. The CDR3 consists of 14 residues. V lost 6 bases to trimming and J lost 1 base; unmatched junction nucleotides: 4.

This clonotype occurred many times. The gene calls are TRBV5-1 and TRBJ2-5; either TRBD1 or TRBD2 may supply D (5 bases each). V lost 2 bases and J 3 bases, leaving 8 bases between the germline ends. The CDR3 totals 13 residues. Germline CDR1 reads SGHRS; CDR2 reads YFSETQ. CDR3 bases: TGCGCCAGCAGCTTAGGGACGGAAGAGACCCAGTACTTC. Translated: CASSLGTEETQYF.

DNA for the CDR3: TGCAGTGCTAGGGGCTGGAGCTCCTATAATTCACCCCTCCACTTT. Amino acid sequence: CSARGWSSYNSPLHF. This chain joins TRBV20-1 and TRBJ1-6; D gene unclear. The CDR3 is 15 amino acids. Trimming took 3 bases from V and 0 from J, leaving 9 bases between them. Germline V gene lookup returns CDR1 DFQATT and CDR2 SNEGSKA (reference sequence).

The CDR3 loop is CSVPGLLYEQYV. Written as DNA, the CDR3 is TGCAGCGTCCCGGGTCTCTTGTACGAGCAGTACGTC. The chain couples TRBV29-1 to TRBJ2-7; D call uncertain. V lost 6 bases and J 4 bases, leaving 13 bases between the germline ends. The CDR3 covers 12 residues. The germline gives CDR1 SQVTM, CDR2 ANQGSEA.

The chain joins TRBV12-3 or TRBV12-4 to TRBJ2-7; a possible D gene is TRBD2 (6 bases). The CDR3 length is 14 residues. Trimming pared 7 bases from V and 0 bases from J, leaving 13 bases between. The CDR3 sequence: CASTGLVSSYEQYF. In DNA form, the CDR3 reads TGTGCCAGCACGGGACTGGTAAGCTCCTACGAGCAGTACTTC.

This clonotype was counted a few times. For the CDR3, the DNA is TGCAGTCCCCAACAGGGATTTCGCAATGAGCAGTTCTTC. It yields the protein CSPQQGFRNEQFF. The V call is TRBV20-1, the J call TRBJ2-1; TRBD1 might be the D (6 bases). V gave up 8 bases and J gave up 6 bases, with 17 bases separating them. CDR1 DFQATT and CDR2 SNEGSKA come from the germline V gene (reference sequence). This CDR3 is built from 13 residues.

V is TRBV6-2 or TRBV6-3 and J is TRBJ2-7, with D maybe TRBD1 (5 bases). V lost 4 bases to trimming and J lost 3 bases, with 13 bases between them. Germline V gene lookup returns CDR1 MNHEY and CDR2 SVGEGT. CDR3 size: 14 residues. CDR3 sequence (DNA): TGTGCCAGCAGTTCCACCGACAGATTCTACGAGCAGTACGTC. It codes for CASSSTDRFYEQYV.

The J gene is TRBJ2-1, the V gene TRBV19; TRBD2 might be the D (7 bases). Germline assignment: CDR1 LNHDA and CDR2 SQIVND (reference sequence). The CDR3 sequence is 17 residues long. Trimming shortened V by 3 bases and J by 6 bases, and 21 bases separated the two germline ends. CDR3 DNA sequence: TGTGCCAGTAGTATCAACCCCCCAGGGGCGGGAGCCAATGAGCAGTTCTTC. Residues: CASSINPPGAGANEQFF.

The CDR3 reads CASIPRNKPTSTGELFF. CDR3 bases: TGTGCCAGTATCCCAAGGAACAAACCGACGTCGACCGGGGAGCTGTTTTTT. The chain links TRBV19 to TRBJ2-2, with D unresolved. Trimming took off 7 bases at V and 5 bases at J, with 23 bases between the two ends. Germline V CDR1 and CDR2: LNHDA, SQIVND (reference sequence). This CDR3 has 17 residues.

Concerning this clonotype itself: The final CDR3 position lacks the conserved phenylalanine or tryptophan, pointing to a likely read error. V usage is TRBV15 and J usage is TRBJ2-1; 13 nucleotides line up with TRBD2. Per the germline V gene, CDR1 is LNHNV and CDR2 is YYDKDF (reference sequence). V dropped 0 bases and J dropped 7; count of bases not matched to a gene: 9. The CDR3 sequence is 18 residues long. This chain's CDR3 is CATSRDVTSGGGRNEQFS. In DNA form, the CDR3 reads TGTGCCACCAGCAGAGATGTTACTAGCGGGGGGGGCCGTAATGAGCAGTTCTCC.

This clonotype was seen only a few times. The chain joins TRBV5-6 to TRBJ1-5; 9 nucleotides match TRBD1. Germline trimming cut 2 bases from V and 5 bases from J; bases unmatched to any gene: 14. The CDR3 spans 18 residues. CDR1 and CDR2 from the germline V gene are SGHDT and YYEEEE. The DNA for the CDR3 is TGTGCCAGCAGCTTAAGGACAGGGGTGGCCATGAGGGATCAGCCCCAGCATTTT. Protein sequence: CASSLRTGVAMRDQPQHF.

This chain joins TRBV28 and TRBJ1-2, with D unclear. CDR3 size: 13 residues. Germline-derived CDR1 and CDR2 are MDHEN and SYDVKM. Trimming shortened V by 3 bases and J by 8 bases, and 13 bases separated the two germline ends. CDR3 DNA sequence: TGTGCCAGCAGTTTGCGTCAGGTTGAGGGCTACACCTTC. The encoded protein is CASSLRQVEGYTF.

This clonotype occurred a few times. This rearrangement joins TRBV3-1 to TRBJ1-2, with a possible D match to TRBD1 (6 bases). Trimming took 4 bases from V and 8 from J, leaving 23 bases between them. Germline values: CDR1 LGHDT, CDR2 YNNKEL (reference sequence). The CDR3 is made up of 16 amino acids. For the CDR3, the DNA is TGTGCCAGCAGCCCCCTGGGGGGGCGCGCTGATGGGGGCTACACCTTC. Its translation: CASSPLGGRADGGYTF.

The table lists this clonotype with many counts. V gene TRBV29-1 combines with J gene TRBJ1-4; 9 bases are shared with TRBD1. The CDR3 runs to 13 residues. Germline CDR1 reads SQVTM; CDR2 reads ANQGSEA. With 6 bases clipped from V and 6 bases from J, the junction kept 5 bases outside the gene matches. CDR3 DNA: TGCAGCGTCGAGAGACAGGGGGATGAAAAACTGTTTTTT. This encodes CSVERQGDEKLFF.

This clonotype was detected only a few times. The J gene is TRBJ2-1, the V gene TRBV5-1; perhaps D is TRBD1 or TRBD2 (5 bases each). The CDR3 length is 15 residues. Trimming shortened V by 2 bases and J by 4 bases, and 13 bases separated the two germline ends. Per the germline V gene, CDR1 is SGHRS and CDR2 is YFSETQ. CDR3 nucleotide sequence: TGCGCCAGCAGCTTCGGGACGCCCATTTACAATGAGCAGTTCTTC. As protein: CASSFGTPIYNEQFF.

J is TRBJ1-2 and V is TRBV29-1; unclear D gene. Between the trimmed V and J ends, which lost 0 bases and 7 bases, there was a span of 9 bases. The CDR3 runs to 12 residues. Germline loops: CDR1 SQVTM, CDR2 ANQGSEA. The CDR3 sequence: CSVEEGRAGYTF. CDR3 nucleotide sequence: TGCAGCGTTGAAGAGGGTCGGGCTGGCTACACCTTC.

The rearrangement uses TRBV6-1 and TRBJ1-5; D is perhaps TRBD1 (5 bases). Per germline, CDR1 MNHNS and CDR2 SASEGT. V lost 5 bases to trimming and J lost 2 bases, with 13 bases between them. This CDR3 contains 15 residues. CDR3 coding DNA: TGTGCCAGCAGTCCCCCCCAGGGTGGCAATCAGCCCCAGCATTTT. It specifies CASSPPQGGNQPQHF.

The chain is built from TRBV24-1 and TRBJ2-3, with 11 bases that match TRBD1. In germline, CDR1 is KGHDR, CDR2 SFDVKD. The length of the CDR3 is 17 residues. V was pared by 4 bases and J by 2 bases, with 7 bases of the junction left unmatched. The CDR3 loop is CATSDPRTGGPTDTQYF. The CDR3 bases are TGTGCCACCAGTGACCCTAGGACAGGGGGCCCCACAGATACGCAGTATTTT.

This clonotype was picked up a small number of times. The J gene is TRBJ1-1, the V gene TRBV6-5, with D possibly TRBD1 on 5 matching bases. Germline values: CDR1 MNHEY, CDR2 SVGAGI. CDR3 size: 15 residues. Between the trimmed V and J ends, which lost 2 bases and 3 bases, there was a span of 13 bases. This chain's CDR3 is CASSYPRQLHTEAFF. The CDR3, as DNA: TGTGCCAGCAGTTACCCTCGACAGCTCCACACTGAAGCTTTCTTT.

In the case of this clonotype: A read error is possible here, since a much larger clone lies one base away. The V call is TRBV5-6, the J call TRBJ2-7, with D possibly TRBD1 on 6 matching bases. The length of the CDR3 is 16 residues. Germline lookup yields CDR1 SGHDT and CDR2 YYEEEE. The DNA for the CDR3 is TGTGCCAGCGGCTTCCCCTTCCTACAGGGCGGCTACGAGCAGTACGTC. Its protein product is CASGFPFLQGGYEQYV.

The chain recombines TRBV12-3 or TRBV12-4 with TRBJ2-1; no clear D gene. This CDR3 is built from 11 residues. The V gene lost 7 bases and the J gene lost 8 bases, with 9 bases spanning the gap. The CDR3 protein is CASTLGYEQFF. The CDR3 DNA follows: TGTGCCAGCACCTTAGGCTATGAGCAGTTCTTC.

This clonotype was counted a few times. This chain joins TRBV18 and TRBJ2-1, with D possibly matching TRBD2 (5 bases). This CDR3 has 13 amino acids. V shed 9 bases and J shed 8 bases, with 17 bases lying between them. CDR1 and CDR2 from the germline V gene are KGHSH and LQKENI. DNA of the CDR3: TGTGCCAGTATGATCCGGGAAGCAGATGAGCAGTTCTTC. Amino acid sequence: CASMIREADEQFF.

The V gene is TRBV15, the J gene TRBJ1-4; 7 nucleotides line up with TRBD1. With V trimmed by 5 bases and J by 8 bases, 14 bases remained unmatched. The CDR3 length is 16 residues. Germline V gives CDR1 LNHNV, CDR2 YYDKDF (reference sequence). Written as DNA, the CDR3 is TGTGCCACCAGCGGGGGGTCCGTGACAGGGCGAGAAAAACTGTTTTTT. Protein product: CATSGGSVTGREKLFF.

The chain has TRBV15 and TRBJ2-5; D uncertain. The CDR3 runs 12 residues. Germline-derived CDR1 and CDR2 are LNHNV and YYDKDF (reference sequence). The V gene lost 5 bases and the J gene lost 5 bases, with 9 bases spanning the gap. The CDR3 sequence is CATSALRETQYF. CDR3 coding DNA: TGTGCCACCAGCGCCCTTAGGGAGACCCAGTACTTC. The full variable domain, with the rest looked up from reference TRBV15 and TRBJ2-5, is DAMVIQNPRYQVTQFGKPVTLSCSQTLNHNVMYWYQQKSSQAPKLLFHYYDKDFNNEADTPDNFQSRRPNTSFCFLDIRSPGLGDTAMYLCATSALRETQYFGPGTRLLVL.

The V gene is TRBV6-1, the J gene TRBJ2-1; 7 bases line up with TRBD2. Per the germline V gene, CDR1 is MNHNS and CDR2 is SASEGT. The junction had 21 bases not matched to a gene; V was cut back by 3 bases and J by 10 bases. The CDR3 length is 18 residues. The CDR3 sequence is CASSESRASGRFLPEQFF. In DNA form, the CDR3 reads TGTGCCAGCAGTGAGAGTCGGGCTAGCGGACGATTTTTACCAGAGCAGTTCTTC.

This clonotype occurred a few times. This sequence joins TRBV2 and TRBJ2-1; 7 positions match TRBD1. Germline V gives CDR1 SNHLY, CDR2 FYNNEI. The CDR3 sequence is 14 residues long. V trimming: 4 bases; J trimming: 2 bases; junction bases outside the gene matches: 2. The CDR3 bases are TGTGCCAGCAGTGCCCAGGGGGCCTACAATGAGCAGTTCTTC. This sequence encodes CASSAQGAYNEQFF.

This clonotype came up a few times. The rearrangement links TRBV18 to TRBJ1-1; D remains ambiguous. Trimming stripped 2 bases from V and 1 base from J, with 2 bases between. The germline CDR1 and CDR2 sequences are KGHSH and LQKENI. This CDR3 has 12 residues. CDR3 in DNA: TGTGCCAGCTCACCAGAGAACACTGAAGCTTTCTTT. It encodes CASSPENTEAFF.